The source of this TCR beta chain is a study of T cells after yellow fever vaccination. Study-wide results and limits: Only a small proportion of the clonotypes turned up in both the CD4 and the CD8 compartments, likely arising from convergent recombination. Primary-vaccination clones mostly resurfaced post-booster (about 95% CD4, roughly 90% CD8).

This clonotype was seen a handful of times. Its antigen is undetermined. The CDR3 spans 16 residues. The V gene end was trimmed by 4 bases and the J gene end by 8 bases; junction bases not matched to a gene: 15. Germline-derived CDR1 and CDR2 are SGHTA and FQGNSA. The authors made TCR cDNA by 5'RACE template switching, adding a universal primer site and UMIs. In TCRdb, the 5' RACE reads were re-called with MiXCR into one record per CDR3 protein. The sample has 500,000 to 650,000 distinct CDR3 sequences, about 15% seen once; the top ten hold roughly 17%. The sequence came from a man between 18 and 29 years old who received the YFV17D yellow fever vaccine. J is TRBJ2-3 and V is TRBV7-2, with 7 bases identical to TRBD2. The sample was PBMCs, taken more than 4 days after the first yellow fever vaccination. Here the CDR3 reads CASSSIADLTGGTQYF. The CDR3 DNA follows: TGTGCCAGCAGCTCCATAGCCGACCTGACGGGGGGTACGCAGTATTTT.